This is a list of T cell receptor beta chains from one sample in a study of blood T cell repertoires in COVID-19. Repertoires were generated with immunoSEQ multiplex PCR, while TCRdb's copy carries only in-frame clones and drops some. The profile shows some 250,000 clones, 80% to 90% of them singletons. Input material: peripheral blood. Receptors originate from a man in his thirties or forties who had recovered from COVID-19. Both conserved end residues are part of each CDR3. D genes are given only for firm matches. Not every row has a clone size; where given, it reads once, few, many or a size class.

v_gene,d_gene,abundance,j_gene,CDR3nt,CDR3aa
TRBV29-1,.,.,TRBJ1-1,TGCAGCGTTTTAAGGCAGGCCAACACTGAAGCTTTCTTT,CSVLRQANTEAFF
TRBV28,.,.,TRBJ1-1,TGTGCCAGCACCCTCCCGGGGGTGGTTGTCGACACTGAAGCTTTCTTT,CASTLPGVVVDTEAFF
TRBV29-1,.,.,TRBJ2-2,TGCAGCGCCAAAACGCAGGGAGGGGAGCTGTTTTTT,CSAKTQGGELFF
TRBV10-1,TRBD1,.,TRBJ2-7,TGCGCCAGCAGGTTTAACAGGGGATCCGACTACGAGCAGTACTTC,CASRFNRGSDYEQYF
TRBV7-2,TRBD2,.,TRBJ2-1,TGTGCCAGCAGCTTAGTATGGGGGACCGGGACTAGCGGGTTCAGGGAGCAGTTCTTC,CASSLVWGTGTSGFREQFF
TRBV7-9,TRBD1,.,TRBJ1-2,TGTGCCAGCAGCTCGGGGACAGGGAACTATGGCTACACCTTC,CASSSGTGNYGYTF
TRBV2,.,once,TRBJ1-3,TGTGCCAGCAGCAACAGGGCTGGGTCTGGAAACACCATATATTTT,CASSNRAGSGNTIYF
TRBV29-1,TRBD1,once,TRBJ2-4,TGCAGCGTTGGTGGGGACAGGGCGGAGCCTCGGGACATTCAGTACTTC,CSVGGDRAEPRDIQYF
TRBV7-8,TRBD2,.,TRBJ2-1,TGTGCCAGCAGCTTAGTTCCGGGTGGCGGGGGGGCCTTAGGTGAGCAGTTCTTC,CASSLVPGGGGALGEQFF
TRBV2,TRBD1,.,TRBJ2-3,TGTGCCGGGATGACAGGGGGGCCCTCAGATACGCAGTATTTT,CAGMTGGPSDTQYF
TRBV5-1,TRBD2,few,TRBJ2-5,TGCGCCAGCAGCCCGGGGACTAGCGGGGGGCCTCCCCAAGAGACCCAGTACTTC,CASSPGTSGGPPQETQYF
TRBV6-5,TRBD1,.,TRBJ1-1,TGTGCCAGCAGACTCGGACAGGCTAGCCACACTGAAGCTTTCTTT,CASRLGQASHTEAFF
TRBV9,.,few,TRBJ1-1,TGTGCCAGCAGCGTAGATACAGGGAACACTGAAGCTTTCTTT,CASSVDTGNTEAFF